A single TCR beta chain is shown here with its context. The entry originates in a study of blood T cell repertoires in COVID-19. About the research overall: PBMCs, B-cell-depleted T cells, or T cells were the source of the cDNA or gDNA that made up the material.

Per the study methods: How many nucleated cells were present was estimated from reference gene primer amplification. Clones were read by immunoSEQ multiplex PCR, and TCRdb kept only the in-frame ones, dropping some. V and J calls and clone size come straight from that table; D and trimming were deduced from the DNA. The sample includes 180,000 or so clones, 80% to 90% of them seen just once. The germline gives CDR1 SGHTA, CDR2 FQGTGA. This CDR3 spans 14 amino acids. V shed 4 bases, J shed 4 bases, and the junction held 4 bases outside the gene matches. The sequence was collected from a man between 60 and 75 years old with acute or convalescent COVID-19. The sequenced sample was peripheral blood. V usage is TRBV7-3 and J usage is TRBJ1-2, with 9 bases matching TRBD1. The CDR3 protein is CASSSTGGAYGYTF. The CDR3 coding sequence is TGTGCCAGCAGCTCCACAGGGGGCGCCTATGGCTACACCTTC.